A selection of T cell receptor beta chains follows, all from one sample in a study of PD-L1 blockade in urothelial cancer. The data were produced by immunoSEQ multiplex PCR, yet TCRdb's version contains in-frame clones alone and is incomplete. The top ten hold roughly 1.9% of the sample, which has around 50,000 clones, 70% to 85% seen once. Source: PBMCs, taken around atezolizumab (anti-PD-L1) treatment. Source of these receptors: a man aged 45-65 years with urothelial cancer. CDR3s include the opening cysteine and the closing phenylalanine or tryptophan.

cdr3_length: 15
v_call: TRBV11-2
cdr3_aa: CASSFLADPSYEQYF

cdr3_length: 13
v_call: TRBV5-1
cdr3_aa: CASTIDNSYEQYF

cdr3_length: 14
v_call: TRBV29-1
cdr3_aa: CSVGSSGGADTQYF

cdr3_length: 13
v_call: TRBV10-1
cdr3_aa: CASSGSQNYGYTF

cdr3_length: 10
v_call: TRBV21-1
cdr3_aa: CASSKARAFF

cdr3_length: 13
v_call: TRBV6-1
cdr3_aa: CASSEVGRDTQYF

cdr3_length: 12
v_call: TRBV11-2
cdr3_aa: CASSFVSGELFF

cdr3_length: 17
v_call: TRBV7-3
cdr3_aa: CASSKTPLAAGANVLTF

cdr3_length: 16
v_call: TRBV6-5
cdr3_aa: CASSYSMGQGRETQYF

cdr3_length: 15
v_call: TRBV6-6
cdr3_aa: CASSLVRQDSYGYTF

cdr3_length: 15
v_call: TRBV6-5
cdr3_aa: CASSYGDRNTGELFF

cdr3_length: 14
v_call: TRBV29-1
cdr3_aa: CSVGVTRGTGELFF

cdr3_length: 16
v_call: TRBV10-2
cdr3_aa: CASSEETSGGRETQYF

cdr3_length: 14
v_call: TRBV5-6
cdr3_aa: CASRTLAAPGEQYF

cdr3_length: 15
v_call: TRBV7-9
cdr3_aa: CASSSQRREGPRQFF

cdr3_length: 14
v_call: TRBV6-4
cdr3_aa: CATTKQGFNQPQHF

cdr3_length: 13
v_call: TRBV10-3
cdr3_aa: CAISEPRAGGYTF

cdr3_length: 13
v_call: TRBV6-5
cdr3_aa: CASSYPTSGEQFF

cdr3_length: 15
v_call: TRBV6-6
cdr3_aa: CASSYTGTGGTEAFF

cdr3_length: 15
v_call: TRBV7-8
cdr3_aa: CASSLEAGYTGELFF

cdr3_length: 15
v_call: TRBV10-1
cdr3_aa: CASSGGGGDYNEQFF

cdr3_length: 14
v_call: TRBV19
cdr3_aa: CASSIQGLGETQYF

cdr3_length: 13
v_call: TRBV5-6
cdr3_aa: CASSSGGNQPQHF

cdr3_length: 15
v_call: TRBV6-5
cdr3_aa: CASSTGTGFLYTQYF

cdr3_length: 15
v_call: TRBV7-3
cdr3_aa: CASSLRLANTGELFF

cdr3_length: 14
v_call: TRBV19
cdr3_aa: CASSSGTDQETQYF

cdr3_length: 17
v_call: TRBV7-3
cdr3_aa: CASSTEGGGFLPNEQFF

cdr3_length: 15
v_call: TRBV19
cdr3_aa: CASSQLAGGPGEQYF